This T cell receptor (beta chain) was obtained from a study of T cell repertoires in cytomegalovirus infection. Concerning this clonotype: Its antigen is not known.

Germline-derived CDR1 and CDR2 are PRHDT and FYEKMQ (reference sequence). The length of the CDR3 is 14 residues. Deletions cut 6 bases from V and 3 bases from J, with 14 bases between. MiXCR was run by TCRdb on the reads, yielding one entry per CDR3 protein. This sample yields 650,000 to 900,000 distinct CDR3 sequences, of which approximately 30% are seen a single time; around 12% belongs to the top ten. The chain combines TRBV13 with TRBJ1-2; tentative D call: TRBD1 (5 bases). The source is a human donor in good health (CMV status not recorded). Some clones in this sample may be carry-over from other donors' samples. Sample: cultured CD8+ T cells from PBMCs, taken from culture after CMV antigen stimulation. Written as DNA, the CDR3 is TGTGCCAGCAGTTTCAGGGTAAATGACTATGGCTACACCTTC. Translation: CASSFRVNDYGYTF.